The sequence of this TCR beta chain was determined in a study of cytomegalovirus exposure and HLA in healthy donors. Study-level results: Most TCR sequences were seen very rarely across donors, but some public TCRs occurred in many. Segments of the TCR beta V type were, in most cases, productive about 90% or about 30% of the time in an earlier analysis.

This CDR3 has 14 residues. In germline, CDR1 is MGHDK, CDR2 SYGVNS. Trimming took 4 bases from V and 8 from J, leaving 14 bases between them. Primers: 60 Vbeta forward and 13 Jbeta reverse. TCRdb's copy holds only in-frame clones and misses some; the assay was immunoSEQ multiplex PCR. The sample has around 230,000 clones, approximately 81% seen once. To note about this clone: The antigen remains undetermined.

The chain is built from TRBV25-1 and TRBJ1-4, with a weak D call TRBD1 (6 bases). Sequencing input: PBMCs. The source of this sequence is a girl aged 2-9 years in good health and CMV-seronegative. The CDR3 sequence is CASSGGQHEEKLFF. CDR3 nucleotides: TGTGCCAGCAGTGGTGGACAGCATGAGGAAAAACTGTTTTTT.